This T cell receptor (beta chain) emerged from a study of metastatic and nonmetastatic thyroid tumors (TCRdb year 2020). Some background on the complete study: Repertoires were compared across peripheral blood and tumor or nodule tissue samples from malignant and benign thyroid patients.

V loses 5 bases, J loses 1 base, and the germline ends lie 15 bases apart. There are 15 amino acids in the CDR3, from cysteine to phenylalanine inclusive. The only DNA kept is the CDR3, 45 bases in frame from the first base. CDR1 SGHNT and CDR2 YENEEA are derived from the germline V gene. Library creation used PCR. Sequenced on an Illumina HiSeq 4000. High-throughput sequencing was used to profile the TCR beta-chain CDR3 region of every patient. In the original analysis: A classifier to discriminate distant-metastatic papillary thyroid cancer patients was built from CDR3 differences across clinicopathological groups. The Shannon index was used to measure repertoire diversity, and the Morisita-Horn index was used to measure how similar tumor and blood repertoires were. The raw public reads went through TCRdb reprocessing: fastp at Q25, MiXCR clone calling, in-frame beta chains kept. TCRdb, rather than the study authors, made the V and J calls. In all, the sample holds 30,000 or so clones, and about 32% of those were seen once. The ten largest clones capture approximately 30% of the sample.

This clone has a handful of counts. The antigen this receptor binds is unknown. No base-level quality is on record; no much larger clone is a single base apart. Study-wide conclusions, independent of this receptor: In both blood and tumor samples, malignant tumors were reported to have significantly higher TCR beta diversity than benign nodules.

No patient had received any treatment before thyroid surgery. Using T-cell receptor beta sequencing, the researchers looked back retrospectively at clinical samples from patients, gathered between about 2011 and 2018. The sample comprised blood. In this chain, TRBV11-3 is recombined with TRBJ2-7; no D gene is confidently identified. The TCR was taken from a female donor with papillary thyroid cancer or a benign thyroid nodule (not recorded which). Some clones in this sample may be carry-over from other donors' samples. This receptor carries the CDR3 CASSPILGSSYEQYF. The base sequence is TGTGCCAGCAGCCCCATTCTGGGCTCATCCTACGAGCAGTACTTC.